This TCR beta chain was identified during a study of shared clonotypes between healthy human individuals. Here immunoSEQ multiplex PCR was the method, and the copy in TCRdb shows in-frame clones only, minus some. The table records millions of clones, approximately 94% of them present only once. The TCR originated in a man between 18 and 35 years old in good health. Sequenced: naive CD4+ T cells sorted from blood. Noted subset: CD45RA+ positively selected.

The CDR3, as DNA: TGTGCCAGCAGTGGATCAGGTAGTTATAATTCACCCCTCCACTTT. Translating it yields CASSGSGSYNSPLHF. The rearrangement uses TRBV2 and TRBJ1-6; D uncertain. Trimming took off 4 bases at V and 4 bases at J, with 11 bases between the two ends. Germline V gives CDR1 SNHLY, CDR2 FYNNEI. The CDR3 has 15 amino acids.